The 28 T cell receptor beta chains listed next were all sequenced from one sample in a study of regulatory T cells in long-lasting Graves disease. Documented time point: newly diagnosed GD, antithyroid drugs for less than 3 months. Construction of the TCR library relied on RNA isolated from PBMCs. Arm-PCR with iRepertoire HTBI primers amplified the CDR3 regions for these TCR beta libraries. From the multiplex PCR reads, TCRdb called clonotypes with MiXCR, one entry per CDR3 protein. The sample yields some 560,000 distinct CDR3 sequences, 16% seen once. This sample was shared with a second study, whose subject was T cells in Graves' hyperthyroidism and ophthalmopathy.

This sample comprised peripheral blood mononuclear cells (PBMCs), obtained at new diagnosis, from a patient treated with antithyroid drugs. These receptors came from a woman aged 40-65 years with Graves disease.

In this sample, this clonotype turned up many times. The gene calls are TRBV30 and TRBJ1-1; D not resolved. Germline V gene lookup returns CDR1 GTSNPN and CDR2 SVGIG (reference sequence). The ends were cut back, 2 bases at V and 2 bases at J, with 9 bases in the middle. The CDR3 consists of 13 residues. The CDR3: CAWSIQVNTEAFF. CDR3 DNA: TGTGCCTGGAGTATCCAGGTTAACACTGAAGCTTTCTTT.

This clonotype was counted at least ten times. This sequence joins TRBV14 and TRBJ2-3; D is undetermined. V lost 2 bases and J lost 0, with 3 bases in between. Germline V CDR1 and CDR2: SGHDN, FVKESK. The CDR3 has 13 amino acids. CDR3 residues: CASSQQSTDTQYF. For the CDR3, the DNA is TGTGCCAGCAGCCAACAGAGCACAGATACGCAGTATTTT.

The gene calls are TRBV11-2 and TRBJ1-5; D not certain. The V gene's germline CDR1 is SGHAT and CDR2 FQNNGV. V dropped 6 bases and J dropped 11 bases, with 8 bases sitting between them. CDR3 size: 10 residues. The CDR3 DNA sequence: TGTGCCAGCAGACCTTTGGCCCAGCATTTT. It specifies CASRPLAQHF. Full variable domain (outside the CDR3, taken from reference TRBV11-2 and TRBJ1-5): EAGVAQSPRYKIIEKRQSVAFWCNPISGHATLYWYQQILGQGPKLLIQFQNNGVVDDSQLPKDRFSAERLKGVDSTLKIQPAKLEDSAVYLCASRPLAQHFGDGTRLSIL.

This clonotype has only a few counts. The rearrangement uses TRBV6-1 and TRBJ1-1; a weak D match, TRBD1 (5 bases). The V gene lost 10 bases and the J gene lost 4 bases, with 16 bases spanning the gap. The CDR3 has 13 amino acids. Looked up from germline, CDR1 is MNHNS and CDR2 is SASEGT. CDR3 nucleotide sequence: TGTGCCAACAAGAGGGGAGTGAGCACTGAAGCTTTCTTT. Residues: CANKRGVSTEAFF.

The chain has TRBV12-3 or TRBV12-4 and TRBJ1-2; a possible D gene is TRBD1 (6 bases). This CDR3 contains 15 residues. V was trimmed by 1 base and J by 3 bases, leaving 12 bases between them. The CDR3 region has the DNA TGTGCCAGCAGTTTAGGACAGGAAACTTACTATGGCTACACCTTC. Translation: CASSLGQETYYGYTF.

In its sample, this clonotype was seen many times. This sequence joins TRBV20-1 and TRBJ1-5; D unclear. Between the trimmed V and J ends, which lost 3 bases and 1 base, there was a span of 10 bases. Germline CDR1 reads DFQATT; CDR2 reads SNEGSKA (reference sequence). The CDR3 consists of 14 residues. CDR3 sequence (DNA): TGCAGTGCTAGGGGCGGCGAGAGCAATCAGCCCCAGCATTTT. Residues: CSARGGESNQPQHF.

The rearrangement joins TRBV11-3 to TRBJ2-2; D is ambiguous. This CDR3 contains 14 residues. The germline V gene encodes CDR1 SGHNT and CDR2 YENEEA. V gave up 3 bases and J gave up 1 base, with 6 bases separating them. The CDR3, as DNA: TGTGCCAGCAGCTTCCGGCGGAACACCGGGGAGCTGTTTTTT. Translated, it gives CASSFRRNTGELFF.

This clonotype was picked up a small number of times. The chain recombines TRBV27 with TRBJ2-7, with 9 bases identical to TRBD1. The CDR3 is 15 residues long. The germline CDR1 and CDR2 sequences are MNHEY and SMNVEV (reference sequence). J gave up 5 bases and V 4 bases, and 9 bases lay outside the gene matches. Here the CDR3 reads CASSSRPGQGNEQYF. CDR3 DNA: TGTGCCAGCAGTTCGAGGCCGGGACAGGGTAACGAGCAGTACTTC.

This CDR3 reads CASSPGQEEKLFF. The CDR3 DNA sequence: TGTGCCAGCTCACCTGGCCAAGAGGAAAAACTGTTTTTT. The chain uses TRBV18 and TRBJ1-4; D is undetermined. This CDR3 has 13 residues. Germline loops: CDR1 KGHSH, CDR2 LQKENI. Trimming shortened V by 3 bases and J by 8 bases, and 10 bases separated the two germline ends.

This clonotype has a handful of counts. V is TRBV20-1 and J is TRBJ2-2; TRBD2 is a possible D gene (5 bases). V was shortened by 1 base and J by 6 bases, with 15 bases between the two germline ends. This CDR3 comprises 15 residues. CDR1 is DFQATT and CDR2 is SNEGSKA in the germline V gene (reference sequence). The DNA for the CDR3 is TGCAGTGCTAGAGGGGCTCCCGGGAAGGCCGGGGAGCTGTTTTTT. Its protein is CSARGAPGKAGELFF.

The DNA of the CDR3 is TGTGCCAGTAGTATGGGGCCGGCAGGGTACGGTGAAAAACTGTTTTTT. Amino acids: CASSMGPAGYGEKLFF. V gene TRBV19 combines with J gene TRBJ1-4; maybe TRBD1 (5 bases). The CDR3 is 16 residues long. Trimming pared 3 bases from V and 7 bases from J, leaving 18 bases between. Germline assignment: CDR1 LNHDA and CDR2 SQIVND (reference sequence).

This clonotype was seen many times. The V call is TRBV20-1, the J call TRBJ2-5, with 8 bases matching TRBD1. The CDR3 spans 15 residues. Unmatched junction bases numbered 11, after V lost 3 bases and J lost 5 bases. Germline CDR1 and CDR2: DFQATT and SNEGSKA (reference sequence). CDR3 coding DNA: TGCAGTGCTAGGCCCCGGGACAGGTCGACGGAGACCCAGTACTTC. It specifies CSARPRDRSTETQYF.

The chain carries TRBV5-1 and TRBJ1-4; 8 positions match TRBD1. CDR1 and CDR2 from the germline V gene are SGHRS and YFSETQ. The CDR3 consists of 15 residues. The trim removed 0 bases at V and 6 bases at J, leaving 4 bases unmatched. The CDR3 DNA reads TGCGCCAGCAGCTTGGGAACAGGGGGAGATGAAAAACTGTTTTTT. Protein sequence: CASSLGTGGDEKLFF.

This clonotype showed up many times. The V gene is TRBV27, the J gene TRBJ1-2; 7 bases match TRBD1. Unmatched junction bases numbered 9, after V lost 5 bases and J lost 0 bases. Germline-derived CDR1 and CDR2 are MNHEY and SMNVEV (reference sequence). The CDR3 totals 16 residues. The CDR3 DNA reads as TGTGCCAGCAGTACCGCTGGCGGGACAGCTAACTATGGCTACACCTTC. Protein sequence: CASSTAGGTANYGYTF.

To note about this clonotype: A read error is possible here, since a much larger clone lies one base away. The rearrangement joins TRBV2 to TRBJ2-2; D uncertain. CDR3 length: 15 amino acids. CDR1 is SNHLY and CDR2 is FYNNEI in the germline V gene. The CDR3 DNA reads TGTGGCAGCAGTGAAGCGTCGTTGAACACCGGGGAGCTGTTTTTT. Translation gives CGSSEASLNTGELFF.

The rearrangement joins TRBV2 to TRBJ2-1; 10 bases fit TRBD2. The germline V gene encodes CDR1 SNHLY and CDR2 FYNNEI. The CDR3 spans 18 residues. Losses at the gene ends were 6 bases for V and 12 bases for J; bases not matched to a gene: 23. CDR3 protein: CASRASGGPLRGIAPQFF. The CDR3 bases are TGTGCCAGCAGAGCTAGCGGGGGTCCCCTACGAGGGATCGCCCCGCAGTTCTTC.

This clonotype appeared many times. This chain connects TRBV11-2 to TRBJ2-2, with a possible D match to TRBD1 (6 bases). Trimming took 8 bases from V and 4 from J, leaving 11 bases between them. The CDR3 length is 13 residues. Per germline, CDR1 SGHAT and CDR2 FQNNGV. CDR3 protein: CASERTATGELFF. The CDR3 coding sequence is TGTGCCAGCGAGAGGACAGCCACCGGGGAGCTGTTTTTT.

This clonotype was counted at least ten times. This chain connects TRBV25-1 to TRBJ1-1; D unclear. The CDR3 totals 16 residues. Trimming took off 2 bases at V and 7 bases at J, with 20 bases between the two ends. Germline values: CDR1 MGHDK, CDR2 SYGVNS. The CDR3 here is CASSEGYGDRVIEAFF. CDR3 DNA sequence: TGTGCCAGCAGTGAAGGATACGGGGATCGGGTCATTGAAGCTTTCTTT.

In its sample, this clonotype was seen a few times. The chain employs TRBV5-1 and TRBJ2-7, with D unclear. With 5 bases removed from V and 0 bases from J, the gap between germline ends came to 9 bases. Per germline, CDR1 SGHRS and CDR2 YFSETQ. This CDR3 spans 13 amino acids. The CDR3: CASRGESSYEQYF. In DNA, the CDR3 is TGCGCCAGCAGAGGAGAAAGCTCCTACGAGCAGTACTTC.

This clonotype was seen a few times. The chain combines TRBV15 with TRBJ1-1; D call uncertain. CDR1 and CDR2 (germline): LNHNV, YYDKDF (reference sequence). V lost 0 bases and J lost 7, with 9 bases in between. This CDR3 spans 13 amino acids. Here the CDR3 reads CATSRERAGEAFF. For the CDR3, the DNA is TGTGCCACCAGCAGAGAACGGGCCGGTGAAGCTTTCTTT.

The CDR3, as DNA: TGCAGCGTTGAAGATAAGGAAGACTATGGCTACACCTTC. Protein product: CSVEDKEDYGYTF. The V call is TRBV29-1, the J call TRBJ1-2, with unresolved D. This CDR3 contains 13 residues. CDR1 and CDR2 (germline): SQVTM, ANQGSEA. Trimming took off 0 bases at V and 3 bases at J, with 8 bases between the two ends.

The chain combines TRBV6-2 or TRBV6-3 with TRBJ2-2; the D gene could be TRBD1 or TRBD2 (5 bases each). Between the trimmed V and J ends, which lost 6 bases and 4 bases, there was a span of 15 bases. The CDR3 spans 15 residues. From germline, CDR1 is MNHEY and CDR2 SVGEGT. CDR3 sequence: CASRPYKGSTGELFF. The CDR3 DNA reads TGTGCCAGCAGACCTTACAAGGGGAGCACCGGGGAGCTGTTTTTT.

The sample holds many counts of this clonotype. This rearrangement joins TRBV2 to TRBJ2-3, with D hard to call. V was trimmed by 1 base and J by 4 bases, leaving 12 bases between them. Germline V CDR1 and CDR2: SNHLY, FYNNEI. The length of the CDR3 is 15 residues. The CDR3: CASSEDLPPPDTQYF. As DNA, the CDR3 is TGTGCCAGCAGTGAAGACTTACCCCCCCCAGATACGCAGTATTTT.

The sample holds many counts of this clonotype. The rearrangement links TRBV28 to TRBJ1-1; D possibly corresponds to TRBD1 (5 bases). Germline CDR1 MDHEN, CDR2 SYDVKM. The CDR3 is 12 amino acids. V was cut by 5 bases and J by 11 bases, with 15 bases left in between. CDR3: CASSIPGVDAFF. DNA of the CDR3: TGTGCCAGCAGTATCCCGGGGGTGGATGCTTTCTTT.

This clonotype was counted ten times or more. The V gene is TRBV11-2, the J gene TRBJ2-7, with D unresolved. The CDR3 loop spans 14 amino acids. V dropped 5 bases and J dropped 5 bases, with 16 bases sitting between them. Germline V CDR1 and CDR2: SGHAT, FQNNGV. The CDR3 loop is CASSHYIGWDEQYF. The CDR3 nucleotides read TGTGCCAGCAGCCATTATATAGGCTGGGACGAGCAGTACTTC. The full variable domain, with the rest looked up from reference TRBV11-2 and TRBJ2-7, is EAGVAQSPRYKIIEKRQSVAFWCNPISGHATLYWYQQILGQGPKLLIQFQNNGVVDDSQLPKDRFSAERLKGVDSTLKIQPAKLEDSAVYLCASSHYIGWDEQYFGPGTRLTVT.

This clonotype was recorded a few times. This sequence joins TRBV11-3 and TRBJ2-5; weak D call: TRBD1 (6 bases). Germline V gene lookup returns CDR1 SGHNT and CDR2 YENEEA. V was cut by 5 bases and J by 2 bases, with 12 bases left in between. This CDR3 has 14 residues. CDR3 in amino acids: CASSNRVEQETQYF. CDR3 coding DNA: TGTGCCAGCAGCAACAGGGTGGAACAAGAGACCCAGTACTTC.

There are a few counts of this clonotype. The chain uses TRBV5-1 and TRBJ1-1; 9 nucleotides match TRBD1. The germline V gene has CDR1 SGHRS and CDR2 YFSETQ. This CDR3 region has 15 residues. The ends lost 4 bases at V and 6 bases at J; junction bases unmatched: 10. This chain's CDR3 is CASSAGTGSGSEAFF. The CDR3 nucleotides are TGCGCCAGCAGCGCCGGGACAGGGTCCGGGTCTGAAGCTTTCTTT.

This clonotype was seen ten or more times. Sequence at one end of the junction differs from germline and may be a read error. This sequence joins TRBV5-1 and TRBJ1-2; 8 bases line up with TRBD1. CDR3 length: 13 residues. Germline V gives CDR1 SGHRS, CDR2 YFSETQ. CDR3: CASSLQGAYGYTF. The CDR3 DNA follows: TGTGCCAGCAGTTTGCAGGGGGCCTATGGCTACACCTTC.